The 5 T cell receptor beta chains given below trace back to one sample, sequenced in a study of identical twins. In TCRdb, the 5' RACE reads were re-called with MiXCR into one record per CDR3 protein. The sample lists some 560,000 distinct CDR3 sequences; approximately 10% were seen once. These data were also filed under a second study, of yellow fever vaccine responses in identical twins.

The sequencing sample was made of PBMCs. These receptors all come from a woman aged 18-35 years in good health.

This clonotype was detected ten times or more. The chain employs TRBV6-2 or TRBV6-3 and TRBJ2-1; unclear D gene. CDR3 length: 13 residues. The V end was cut by 7 bases, the J end by 10 bases, with 17 bases between. From germline, CDR1 is MNHEY and CDR2 SVGEGT. This chain's CDR3 is CASTRSLVPEQFF. The CDR3 nucleotides are TGTGCCAGCACCAGGTCCTTAGTACCGGAGCAGTTCTTC.

V gene TRBV9 combines with J gene TRBJ2-7; 12 positions match TRBD2. The ends lost 0 bases at V and 5 bases at J; junction bases unmatched: 9. The CDR3 spans 17 residues. Germline CDR1 and CDR2: SGDLS and YYNGEE. DNA for the CDR3: TGTGCCAGCAGCGTAGGACTAGCGGGGGCTAACCTAGACGAGCAGTACTTC. It encodes CASSVGLAGANLDEQYF.

This clonotype appeared a few times. V usage is TRBV12-3 or TRBV12-4 and J usage is TRBJ1-1; D gene uncertain. V was cut by 6 bases and J by 7 bases, with 12 bases left in between. This CDR3 is 12 amino acids long. The CDR3 is CASRGMEVEAFF. DNA for the CDR3: TGTGCCAGCAGGGGGATGGAGGTTGAAGCTTTCTTT.

This clonotype was recorded at least ten times. The chain links TRBV6-1 to TRBJ1-2; D unclear. Germline V gives CDR1 MNHNS, CDR2 SASEGT. This CDR3 has 16 residues. Trimming stripped 2 bases from V and 0 bases from J, with 13 bases between. CDR3 in DNA: TGTGCCAGCAGTGAAACCGGACGGGCATCTAACTATGGCTACACCTTC. Its protein product is CASSETGRASNYGYTF.

The rearrangement links TRBV7-3 to TRBJ2-3; a weak D match, TRBD2 (6 bases). The V and J ends lost 1 base and 4 bases respectively, with 12 bases between them. Per the germline V gene, CDR1 is SGHTA and CDR2 is FQGTGA. There are 15 residues in the CDR3. The CDR3 spells CASSLKKSSADTQYF. CDR3 DNA: TGTGCCAGCAGCTTAAAGAAGTCTAGCGCAGATACGCAGTATTTT.